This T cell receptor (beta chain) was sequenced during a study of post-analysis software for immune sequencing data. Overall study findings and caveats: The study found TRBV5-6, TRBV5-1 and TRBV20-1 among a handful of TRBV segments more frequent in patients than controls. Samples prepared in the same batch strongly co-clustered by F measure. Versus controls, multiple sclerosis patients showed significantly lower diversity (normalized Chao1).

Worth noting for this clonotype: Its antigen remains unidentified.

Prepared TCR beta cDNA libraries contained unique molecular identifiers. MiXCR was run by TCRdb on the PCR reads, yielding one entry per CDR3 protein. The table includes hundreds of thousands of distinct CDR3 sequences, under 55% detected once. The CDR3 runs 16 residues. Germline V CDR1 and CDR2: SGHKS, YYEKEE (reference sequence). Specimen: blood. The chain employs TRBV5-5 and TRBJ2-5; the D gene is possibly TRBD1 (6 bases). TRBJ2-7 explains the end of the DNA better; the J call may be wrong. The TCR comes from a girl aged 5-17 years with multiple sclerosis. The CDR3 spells CASRKLLGGDGYEQYF. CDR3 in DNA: TGTGCCAGCAGAAAGCTGCTAGGGGGAGACGGCTACGAGCAGTACTTC.